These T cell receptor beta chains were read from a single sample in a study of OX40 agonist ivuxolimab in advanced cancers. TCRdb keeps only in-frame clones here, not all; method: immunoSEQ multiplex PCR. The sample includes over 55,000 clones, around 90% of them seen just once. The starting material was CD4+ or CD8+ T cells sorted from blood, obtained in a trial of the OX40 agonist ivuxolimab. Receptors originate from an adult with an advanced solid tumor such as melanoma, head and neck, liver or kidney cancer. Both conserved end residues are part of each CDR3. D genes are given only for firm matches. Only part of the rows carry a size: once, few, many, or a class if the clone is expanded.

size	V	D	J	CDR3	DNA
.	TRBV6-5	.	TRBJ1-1	CASSSAGNTEAFF	TGTGCCAGCAGTTCCGCCGGGAACACTGAAGCTTTCTTT
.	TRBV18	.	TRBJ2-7	CASSPAFHGDSYEQYF	TGTGCCAGCTCACCGGCATTCCACGGGGACTCCTACGAGCAGTACTTC
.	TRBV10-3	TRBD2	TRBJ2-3	CAIKGTSGGPTDTQYF	TGTGCCATCAAAGGGACTAGCGGGGGACCCACAGATACGCAGTATTTT
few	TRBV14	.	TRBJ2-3	CASSQDSFWGTDTQYF	TGTGCCAGCAGCCAAGACAGCTTTTGGGGCACAGATACGCAGTATTTT
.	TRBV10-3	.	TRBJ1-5	CAISEGAGEPQHF	TGTGCCATCAGTGAGGGGGCTGGGGAGCCCCAGCATTTT
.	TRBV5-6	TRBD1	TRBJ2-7	CASSPGQGDLTYEQYF	TGTGCCAGCTCCCCGGGACAGGGAGATCTAACCTACGAGCAGTACTTC
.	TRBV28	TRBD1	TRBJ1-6	CASSTGASPLHF	TGTGCCAGCAGTACAGGGGCCTCACCCCTCCACTTT
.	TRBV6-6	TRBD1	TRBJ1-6	CASTRRDRGRPLHF	TGTGCCAGCACTCGCCGGGACAGGGGCAGACCCCTCCACTTT
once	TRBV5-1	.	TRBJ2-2	CASSHWETGELFF	TGCGCCAGCAGCCATTGGGAGACCGGGGAGCTGTTTTTT
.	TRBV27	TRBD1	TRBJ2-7	CASSQDRGASYEQYF	TGTGCCAGCAGTCAGGACAGGGGGGCGTCCTACGAGCAGTACTTC
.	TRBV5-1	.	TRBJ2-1	CASSLAPGSYNEQFF	TGCGCCAGCAGCTTGGCCCCGGGCTCCTACAATGAGCAGTTCTTC
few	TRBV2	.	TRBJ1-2	CASRDSNYGYTF	TGTGCCAGCAGGGACAGTAACTATGGCTACACCTTC
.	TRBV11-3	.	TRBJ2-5	CASSPRQGQETQYF	TGTGCCAGCAGCCCGAGGCAGGGGCAAGAGACCCAGTACTTC
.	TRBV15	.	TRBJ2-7	CATSRDGQSTYEQYF	TGTGCCACCAGCAGAGATGGACAGTCCACCTACGAGCAGTACTTC
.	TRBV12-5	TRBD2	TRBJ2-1	CASGLVLAGSSYNEQFF	TGTGCTAGTGGTTTGGTGCTAGCGGGTAGCTCCTACAATGAGCAGTTCTTC
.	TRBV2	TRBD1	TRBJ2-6	CASITGQGQAGANVLTF	TGTGCCAGCATTACGGGACAGGGTCAGGCTGGGGCCAACGTCCTGACTTTC
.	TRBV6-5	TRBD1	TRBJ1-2	CASREGALVGGYTF	TGTGCCAGCAGGGAGGGGGCCTTGGTCGGTGGCTACACCTTC
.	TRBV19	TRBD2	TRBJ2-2	CASTSGLAGYTGELFF	TGTGCCAGTACCTCTGGACTAGCGGGGTACACCGGGGAGCTGTTTTTT
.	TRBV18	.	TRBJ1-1	CASSPPTVGVITEAFF	TGTGCCAGCTCACCACCGACGGTGGGGGTAATAACTGAAGCTTTCTTT
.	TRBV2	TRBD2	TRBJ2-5	CASGLTSGSETQYF	TGTGCCAGCGGCCTGACTAGCGGGAGCGAGACCCAGTACTTC